This TCR beta chain was retrieved from a study of T cells in tumors after PD-1 blockade. Study at large: Either cemiplimab 350 mg every 2 weeks or pembrolizumab 200 mg every 3 weeks was given. Mean per blood sample: some 120,000 templates (24,679-257,772), some 36,000 unique clonotypes. The study's findings and limits: Blood contained 35% to 50% of the tumor's TCR clonotypes.

This clone has a handful of counts. The antigen is not known. Germline V lookup: CDR1 SGHRS, CDR2 YFSETQ. Trimming pared 0 bases from V and 3 bases from J, leaving 7 bases between. The CDR3 loop spans 14 amino acids. Data came from immunoSEQ multiplex PCR; TCRdb stores just in-frame clones and leaves some out. The profile shows tens of thousands of clones, approximately 79% of them singletons. The sample consisted of PBMCs, taken before anti-PD-1 treatment. This TCR was sampled from a human donor with basal cell carcinoma. V and J are TRBV5-1 and TRBJ1-3; D is perhaps TRBD1 (5 bases). The CDR3 coding sequence is TGCGCCAGCAGCTTGGCAGGGATTGGAAACACCATATATTTT. This sequence encodes CASSLAGIGNTIYF.